Sequencing of this TCR beta chain was carried out in a study of cytomegalovirus exposure and HLA in healthy donors. Note on this clone: As yet, its antigen is unknown.

The PCR had 60 Vbeta and 13 Jbeta primers. The data were produced by immunoSEQ multiplex PCR, yet TCRdb's version contains in-frame clones alone and is incomplete. This sample carries approximately 210,000 clones, with around 0.95% going to the ten biggest clones. Study conclusions and caveats: In all likelihood, a cluster of highly shared sequence variants was a sequencing artifact. As a later analysis showed, a missense DCLRE1C variant was linked to trimming of TCR beta V- and J-genes. Altogether, 150 or so TCR beta chains were recorded as cytomegalovirus-associated.

The CDR3 is 17 residues long. The V gene lost 5 bases and the J gene lost 0 bases, with 20 bases spanning the gap. CDR1 SGHAT and CDR2 FQNNGV come from the germline V gene. Sample: PBMCs. The chain couples TRBV11-2 to TRBJ2-7; TRBD2 might be the D (5 bases). The sequence derives from a woman younger than 45 in good health and CMV-seropositive. Written as DNA, the CDR3 is TGTGCCAGCAGCCCGATGGGAGCGTTGGGAAGCTCCTACGAGCAGTACTTC. Amino acids: CASSPMGALGSSYEQYF.